Listed here is a single TCR beta chain. This receptor's antigen is unknown. Base qualities are not at hand, and no much larger clone is one base apart. The sample has other DNA sequences that encode this CDR3 too. CDR1 is given as SGHVS and CDR2 as FQNEAQ, both from the germline V gene. Spanning cysteine to phenylalanine, the CDR3 consists of 13 amino acids. The CDR3 DNA has 39 bases and is translated from base 1. V is shortened by 4 bases, J by 1 base, and the region joining them spans 8 bases. CD8 naive samples consisted of CD45RO-negative cells that were positively selected for CCR7, yielding a CD45RA+CCR7+ population without TemRA cells. The donors were healthy, HIV-negative adults who had no recently reported acute infections or vaccinations. Every donor was a Caucasian adult living in Nashville, Tennessee, USA. After blood collection by leukapheresis, PBMCs were isolated using Ficoll-Histopaque density gradient centrifugation and then cryopreserved in the vapor phase of liquid nitrogen. Analytical flow cytometry was used to check the purity and quantity of each magnetically sorted T cell population. Genomic DNA was isolated from each sorted fraction and quantified by UV absorbance on a Nanodrop 2000c.

The sample originates from a study of shared clonotypes between healthy human individuals (dated by TCRdb to about 2020). About the full investigation: The cohort included three men and a couple of women between 18 and 49 years of age. Each donor's leukapheresis produced roughly between about 0.85 and 10 billion PBMCs. Per donor, three plates each were used for CD4 naive and CD4 memory, two for CD8 naive, and one for CD8 memory. To estimate repertoire size and how much clonotype sharing occurs between individuals, the study deeply sequenced the blood TCR repertoires of 5 or 6 healthy adults. To increase sequencing depth and limit assay-specific biases, different laboratories used diverse techniques to prepare libraries and sequence TCR repertoires. Study-wide findings and limitations: Higher generation probabilities were observed for clonotypes shared by all four sorted-subset donors than for non-shared clonotypes. Pairwise subsampling indicated that sequencing depth was expected to affect the degree of clonotype sharing among donors. Larger estimated clonotype richness was generally found for naive subsets than for memory subsets. Because the study included only a small number of donors, the genetic and exposure-history diversity represented was limited. Incomplete sequencing was indicated by rarefaction of sorted-subset datasets, despite the large sequencing depth. Sampling was limited to blood, and TCR repertoires in tissue likely differ from TCR repertoires in blood. Sharing across several donors was observed for around 5% of naive CD4, 3% to 4% of naive CD8, over 2% of memory CD4, and roughly 0.4% of memory CD8 clonotypes.

Using the deep immunoSEQ assay, multiplex PCR amplified TCR CDR3 regions from genomic DNA. Genomic DNA extracted from each cell subset was distributed evenly over all wells of several immunoSEQ 96-well plates, and each plate served as one replicate. Each replicate PCR for sorted subsets received 200 ng genomic DNA, equal to roughly 30,000 T cell genomes. Purified libraries were measured with a Qubit 3.0 fluorometer, size-checked on a Bioanalyzer 2100, and measured again with the KAPA Library Quantification kit. Every immunoSEQ 96-well plate was sequenced on a separate single-read 150-cycle Illumina NextSeq 550 flow cell. The study's processing was this. Because the immunoSEQ output held only junctional sequences and lacked quality scores, the filtering could not match the filtering applied to full-length reads. Sequences were annotated with PyIR, a Python wrapper for IgBLAST v1.9, and V/J genes and CDR3 were assigned using IMGT germline references. Reads with weak V/J assignments (E-value above 1e-6), missing CDR3, stop codons, out-of-frame junctions, or ambiguous translated residues were removed. A V3J clonotype was defined by an identical inferred V gene, J gene, and CDR3 amino acid sequence. The percentage overlap between two repertoires was calculated by dividing the number of shared unique clonotypes by the size of the smaller repertoire. Richness of each repertoire was evaluated using RTK rarefaction, the Chao1 estimator, and Recon v2.1 estimates of unobserved clonotypes. Generation probabilities for all TCRbeta clonotypes obtained by the gDNA method from a handful of donors were computed using OLGA. Imported from immuneACCESS, the table was reduced by TCRdb to in-frame sequences with V and J called. These copies leave out some clones; in studies compared against another copy, an unresolved V gene accounts for under half, and the cause of the remainder is not known. Clonal size and the V and J genes are those of that table, whereas D and trimming came from the DNA. A total of approximately 810,000 clones appear in this sample, over 90% of them only once. The ten largest clones capture 24% of the sample.

Sample: naive CD8+ T cells sorted from blood. In the paper's terms, the cell subset or site label means: CD45RA+CCR7+. This sequence was found in a man under 40 in good health. The rearrangement combines TRBV7-8 with TRBJ2-7; the D gene assignment is perhaps TRBD1 or TRBD2, with each matching 5 bases. The sequenced DNA: TGTGCCAGCAGCTCCAGGGAGTCCTACGAGCAGTACTTC. The resulting protein is CASSSRESYEQYF.